This T cell receptor beta chain stems from a study of blood T cell repertoires in COVID-19. Method: immunoSEQ multiplex PCR; TCRdb's copy keeps in-frame clones and lacks some. The table shows some 200,000 clones, with about 86% occurring only once. The CDR3 covers 17 residues. With 4 bases removed from V and 0 bases from J, the gap between germline ends came to 18 bases. Germline loops: CDR1 SGHVS, CDR2 FQNEAQ. Sequencing was done on a sample of peripheral blood. The sequence was obtained from a young man with active or convalescent COVID-19. V is TRBV7-8 and J is TRBJ1-1, with D hard to call. The CDR3 sequence: CASSSDRTQGLNTEAFF. DNA for the CDR3: TGTGCCAGCAGCTCCGATCGGACTCAAGGGTTGAACACTGAAGCTTTCTTT. The whole variable domain, remainder taken from reference TRBV7-8 and TRBJ1-1, is GAGVSQSPRYKVAKRGQDVALRCDPISGHVSLFWYQQALGQGPEFLTYFQNEAQLDKSGLPSDRFFAERPEGSVSTLKIQRTQQEDSAVYLCASSSDRTQGLNTEAFFGQGTRLTVV.